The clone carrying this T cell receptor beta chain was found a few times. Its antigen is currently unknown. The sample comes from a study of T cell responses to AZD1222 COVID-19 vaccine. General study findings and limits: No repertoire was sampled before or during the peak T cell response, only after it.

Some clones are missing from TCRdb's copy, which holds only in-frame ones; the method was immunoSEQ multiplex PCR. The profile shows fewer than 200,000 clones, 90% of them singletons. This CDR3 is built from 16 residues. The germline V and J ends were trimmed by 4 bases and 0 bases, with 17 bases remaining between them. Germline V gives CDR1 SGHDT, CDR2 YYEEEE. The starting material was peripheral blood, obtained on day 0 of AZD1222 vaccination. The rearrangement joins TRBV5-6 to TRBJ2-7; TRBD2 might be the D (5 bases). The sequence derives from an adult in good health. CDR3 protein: CASSARGSASSYEQYF. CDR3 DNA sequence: TGTGCCAGCAGCGCCCGTGGGAGCGCGAGCTCCTACGAGCAGTACTTC.